The entry below gives a single T cell receptor beta chain sequence along with its context. The antigen remains unidentified. This entry is derived from a study of cytomegalovirus exposure and HLA in healthy donors. On the study more broadly: HLA-typed donors were the source of roughly 85 million unique TCRs held in an early data release. Overall study results and limits: A few chains tied to CMV proved CMV antigen-specific in vitro.

CDR1 and CDR2 (germline): SGHAT, FQNNGV. The CDR3 spans 11 residues. Trimming shortened V by 3 bases and J by 5 bases, and 5 bases separated the two germline ends. With 60 Vbeta and 13 Jbeta primers, the PCR was carried out. The method was immunoSEQ multiplex PCR; TCRdb's version includes in-frame clones alone and lacks a portion of them. The repertoire has about 140,000 clones, around three quarters of them found once; the top ten carry about 2.2%. Sample: PBMCs. The origin of this receptor is a woman aged 18-29 years in good health and CMV-seropositive. V usage is TRBV11-2 and J usage is TRBJ2-7; no clear D. The CDR3 region is CASSFPDEQYF. The CDR3 nucleotides are TGTGCCAGCAGCTTCCCCGACGAGCAGTACTTC.